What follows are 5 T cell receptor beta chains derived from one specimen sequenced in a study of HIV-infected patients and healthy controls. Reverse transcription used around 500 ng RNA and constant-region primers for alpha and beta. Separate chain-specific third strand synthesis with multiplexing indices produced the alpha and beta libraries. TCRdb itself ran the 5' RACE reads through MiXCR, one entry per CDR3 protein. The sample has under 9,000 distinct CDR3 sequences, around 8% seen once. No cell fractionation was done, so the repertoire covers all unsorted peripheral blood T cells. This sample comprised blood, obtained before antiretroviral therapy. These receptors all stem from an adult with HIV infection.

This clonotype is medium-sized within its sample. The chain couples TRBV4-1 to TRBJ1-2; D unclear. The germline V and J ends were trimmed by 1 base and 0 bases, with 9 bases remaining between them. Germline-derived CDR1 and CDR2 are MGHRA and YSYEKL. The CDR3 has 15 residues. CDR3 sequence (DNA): TGCGCCAGCAGCCAAGCGATCGTTACTAACTATGGCTACACCTTC. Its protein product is CASSQAIVTNYGYTF.

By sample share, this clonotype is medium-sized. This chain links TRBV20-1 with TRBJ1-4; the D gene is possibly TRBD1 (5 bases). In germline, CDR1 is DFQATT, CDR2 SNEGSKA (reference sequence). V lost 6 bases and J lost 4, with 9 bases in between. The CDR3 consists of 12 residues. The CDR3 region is CSALQDNEKLFF. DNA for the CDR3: TGCAGTGCGCTACAGGATAATGAAAAACTGTTTTTT.

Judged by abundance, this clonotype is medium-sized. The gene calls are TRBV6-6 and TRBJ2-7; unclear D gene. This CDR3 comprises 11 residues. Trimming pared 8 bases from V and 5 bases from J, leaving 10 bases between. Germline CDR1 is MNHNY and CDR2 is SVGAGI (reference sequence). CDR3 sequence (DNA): TGTGCCAGCCAGGAGTTGCACGAGCAGTACTTC. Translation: CASQELHEQYF.

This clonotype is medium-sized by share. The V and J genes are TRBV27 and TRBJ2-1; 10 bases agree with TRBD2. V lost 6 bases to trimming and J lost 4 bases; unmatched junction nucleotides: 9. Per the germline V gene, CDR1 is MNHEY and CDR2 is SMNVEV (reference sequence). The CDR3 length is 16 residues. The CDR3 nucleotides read TGTGCCAGCAGCCCAGCTGGACTAGCGGCTTACAATGAGCAGTTCTTC. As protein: CASSPAGLAAYNEQFF.

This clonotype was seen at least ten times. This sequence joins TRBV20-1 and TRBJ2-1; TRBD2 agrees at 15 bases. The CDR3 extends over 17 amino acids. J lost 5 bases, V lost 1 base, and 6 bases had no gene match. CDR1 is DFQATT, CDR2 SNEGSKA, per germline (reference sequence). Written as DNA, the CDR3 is TGCAGTGCTAGAGCCTGGACTAGCGGGAGGGTGAACAATGAGCAGTTCTTC. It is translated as CSARAWTSGRVNNEQFF.